The subject of this entry is one TCR beta chain. Its antigen is not known. Only CD45RO-negative cells positively selected for CCR7 counted as naive CD8 cells, so terminally differentiated effector memory CD45RA+ cells were excluded. Every subset had its genomic DNA shared out evenly among several immunoSEQ plates. Repertoires were generated with immunoSEQ multiplex PCR, while TCRdb's copy carries only in-frame clones and drops some. The sample lists 1.5 million to 2.5 million clones, roughly 94% occurring once. These data are taken from a study of shared clonotypes between healthy human individuals. Study context: Donors consisted of a couple of women and three men between 18 and 49.

From germline, CDR1 is ENHRY and CDR2 SYGVKD. This CDR3 spans 18 amino acids. Losses at the gene ends were 6 bases for V and 3 bases for J; bases not matched to a gene: 14. Broader study findings: In four donors, about 5% of naive CD4 clonotypes appeared in common.

The specimen was naive CD8+ T cells sorted from blood. This clonotype was obtained from a young man in good health. The V and J genes are TRBV10-3 and TRBJ2-2; 9 bases match TRBD1. CDR3 protein: CAISVTEPGQGYTGELFF. For the CDR3, the DNA is TGTGCCATCAGCGTAACCGAACCGGGACAGGGATACACCGGGGAGCTGTTTTTT.